This T cell receptor beta chain was sequenced during a study of shared clonotypes between healthy human individuals. The authors ran the assay at deep level. Assay used: immunoSEQ multiplex PCR; TCRdb lists only in-frame clones, some missing. The sample has approximately 2.3 million clones, 80% to 95% seen once. In the case of this clone: No antigen is known for it.

Study-level points and caveats: With a handful of donors compared, around 5.4% of naive CD4 clonotypes were shared.

Study donors comprised healthy, HIV-negative adults devoid of recent acute infection or vaccination. The receptor comes from a man aged 18 to 35 in good health. Some clones in this sample may be carry-over from other donors' samples. Input material: naive CD4+ T cells from PBMCs. Subset meaning: CD45RA+ positively selected.

The CDR3 coding sequence is TGTGCCAGCAGTCCCGGACGTCTTCCTCAGTACTTC. It is translated as CASSPGRLPQYF. The V call is TRBV27, the J call TRBJ2-7, with D hard to call. This CDR3 has 12 amino acids. The V end was cut by 5 bases, the J end by 10 bases, with 15 bases between. Germline values: CDR1 MNHEY, CDR2 SMNVEV (reference sequence).